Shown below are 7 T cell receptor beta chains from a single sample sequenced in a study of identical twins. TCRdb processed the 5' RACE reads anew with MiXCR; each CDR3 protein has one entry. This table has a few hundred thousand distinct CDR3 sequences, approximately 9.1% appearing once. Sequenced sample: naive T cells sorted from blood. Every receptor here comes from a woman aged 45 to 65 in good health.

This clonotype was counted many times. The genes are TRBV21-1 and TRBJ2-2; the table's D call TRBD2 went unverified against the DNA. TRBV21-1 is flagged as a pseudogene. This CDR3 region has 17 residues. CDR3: CASSVGPSGSNTGELFF. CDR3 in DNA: TGTGCCAGCAGCGTGGGGCCTAGCGGGAGTAACACCGGGGAGCTGTTTTTT.

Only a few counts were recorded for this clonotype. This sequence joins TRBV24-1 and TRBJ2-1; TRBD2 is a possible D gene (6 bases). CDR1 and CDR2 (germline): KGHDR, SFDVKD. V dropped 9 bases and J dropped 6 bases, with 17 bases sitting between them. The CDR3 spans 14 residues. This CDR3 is CATRGGFGGNEQFF. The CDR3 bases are TGTGCCACCCGAGGAGGGTTTGGAGGCAATGAGCAGTTCTTC.

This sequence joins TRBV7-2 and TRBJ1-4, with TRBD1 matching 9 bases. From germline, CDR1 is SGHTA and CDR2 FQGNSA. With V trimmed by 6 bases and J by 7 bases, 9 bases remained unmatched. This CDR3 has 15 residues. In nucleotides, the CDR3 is TGTGCCAGCAGTCCCGGCGGGACAGGGAGTGAAAAACTGTTTTTT. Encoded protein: CASSPGGTGSEKLFF.

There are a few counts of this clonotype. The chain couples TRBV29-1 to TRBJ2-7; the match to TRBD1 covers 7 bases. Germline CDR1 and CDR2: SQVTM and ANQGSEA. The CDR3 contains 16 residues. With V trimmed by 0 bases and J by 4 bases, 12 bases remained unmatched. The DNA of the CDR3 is TGCAGCGTTGAAGAGTTACGGTATGGGACAGAGTACGAGCAGTACTTC. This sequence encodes CSVEELRYGTEYEQYF.

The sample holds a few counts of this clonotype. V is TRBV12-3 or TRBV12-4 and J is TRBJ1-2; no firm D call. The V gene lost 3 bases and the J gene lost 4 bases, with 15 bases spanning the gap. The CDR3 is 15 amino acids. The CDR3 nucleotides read TGTGCCAGCAGTTTGGAGGAACTATACCGCTATGGCTACACCTTC. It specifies CASSLEELYRYGYTF.

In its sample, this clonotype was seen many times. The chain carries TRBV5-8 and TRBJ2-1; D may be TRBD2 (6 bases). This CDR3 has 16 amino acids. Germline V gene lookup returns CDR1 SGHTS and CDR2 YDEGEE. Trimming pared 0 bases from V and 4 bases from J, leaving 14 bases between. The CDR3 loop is CASSLESRGKYNEQFF. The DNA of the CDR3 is TGTGCCAGCAGCTTGGAATCTCGGGGGAAATACAATGAGCAGTTCTTC. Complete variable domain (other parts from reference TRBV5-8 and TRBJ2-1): EAGVTQSPTHLIKTRGQQATLRCSPISGHTSVYWYQQALGLGLQFLLWYDEGEERNRGNFPPRFSGRQFPNYSSELNVNALELEDSALYLCASSLESRGKYNEQFFGPGTRLTVL.

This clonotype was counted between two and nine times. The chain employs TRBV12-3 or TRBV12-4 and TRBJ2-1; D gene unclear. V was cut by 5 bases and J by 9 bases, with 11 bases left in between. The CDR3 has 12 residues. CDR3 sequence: CASSIGRAEQFF. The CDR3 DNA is TGTGCCAGCAGTATTGGTAGGGCTGAGCAGTTCTTC.